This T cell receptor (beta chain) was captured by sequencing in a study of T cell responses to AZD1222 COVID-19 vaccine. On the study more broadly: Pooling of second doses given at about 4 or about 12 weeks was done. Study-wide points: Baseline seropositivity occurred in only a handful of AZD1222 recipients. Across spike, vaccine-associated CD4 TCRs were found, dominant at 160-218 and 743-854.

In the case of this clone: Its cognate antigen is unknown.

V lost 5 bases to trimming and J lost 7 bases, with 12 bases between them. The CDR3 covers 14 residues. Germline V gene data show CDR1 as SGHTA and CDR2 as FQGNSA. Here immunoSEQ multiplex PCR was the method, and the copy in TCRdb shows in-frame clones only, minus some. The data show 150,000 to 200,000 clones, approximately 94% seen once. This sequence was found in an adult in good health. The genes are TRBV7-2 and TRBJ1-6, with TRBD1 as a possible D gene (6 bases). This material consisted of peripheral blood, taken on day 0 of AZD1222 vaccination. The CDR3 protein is CASSPRTVNSPLHF. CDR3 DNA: TGTGCCAGCAGCCCGAGGACAGTAAATTCACCCCTCCACTTT.